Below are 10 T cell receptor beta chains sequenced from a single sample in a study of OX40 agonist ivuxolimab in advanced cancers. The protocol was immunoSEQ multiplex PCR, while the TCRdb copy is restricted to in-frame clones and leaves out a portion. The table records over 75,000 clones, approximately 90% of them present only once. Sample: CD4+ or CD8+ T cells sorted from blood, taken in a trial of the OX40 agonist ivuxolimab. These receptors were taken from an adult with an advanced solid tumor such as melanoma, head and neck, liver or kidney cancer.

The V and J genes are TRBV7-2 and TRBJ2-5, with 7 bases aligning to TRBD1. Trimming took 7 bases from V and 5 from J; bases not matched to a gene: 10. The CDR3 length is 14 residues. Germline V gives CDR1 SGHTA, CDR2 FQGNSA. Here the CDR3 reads CASIFRDSVETQYF. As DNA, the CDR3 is TGTGCCAGCATCTTCCGGGACAGTGTGGAGACCCAGTACTTC.

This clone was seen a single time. The CDR3 region is CASSVTSGRAETQYF. Written as DNA, the CDR3 is TGCGCCAGCAGCGTGACTAGCGGGAGGGCAGAGACCCAGTACTTC. The chain recombines TRBV5-1 with TRBJ2-5; 14 bases line up with TRBD2. This CDR3 is 15 amino acids long. Germline V gene sequence: CDR1 SGHRS, CDR2 YFSETQ. The J segment lost 4 bases and the V segment lost 4 bases, leaving 3 bases of the junction unmatched.

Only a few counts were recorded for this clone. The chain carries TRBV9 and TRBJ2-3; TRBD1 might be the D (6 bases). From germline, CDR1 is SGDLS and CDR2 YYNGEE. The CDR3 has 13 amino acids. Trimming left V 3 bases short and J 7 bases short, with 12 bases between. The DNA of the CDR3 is TGTGCCAGCAGCGATAGACAGGTTCATACGCAGTATTTT. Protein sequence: CASSDRQVHTQYF.

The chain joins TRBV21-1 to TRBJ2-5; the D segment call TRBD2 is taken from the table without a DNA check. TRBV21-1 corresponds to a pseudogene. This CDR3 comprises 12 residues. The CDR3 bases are TGTGCCAGCACGGTAGACCAAGAGACCCAGTACTTC. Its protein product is CASTVDQETQYF.

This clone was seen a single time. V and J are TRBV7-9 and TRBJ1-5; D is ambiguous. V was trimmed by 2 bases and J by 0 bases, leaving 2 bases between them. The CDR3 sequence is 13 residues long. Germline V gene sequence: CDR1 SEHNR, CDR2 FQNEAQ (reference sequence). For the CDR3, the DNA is TGTGCCAGCAGCTTAAATAGCAATCAGCCCCAGCATTTT. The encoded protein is CASSLNSNQPQHF.

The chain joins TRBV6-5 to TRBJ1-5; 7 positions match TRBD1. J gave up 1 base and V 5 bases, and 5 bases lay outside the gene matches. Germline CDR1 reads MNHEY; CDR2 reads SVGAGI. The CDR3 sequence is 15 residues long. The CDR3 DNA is TGTGCCAGCAGTCTGGACAGGCCAAGCAATCAGCCCCAGCATTTT. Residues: CASSLDRPSNQPQHF.

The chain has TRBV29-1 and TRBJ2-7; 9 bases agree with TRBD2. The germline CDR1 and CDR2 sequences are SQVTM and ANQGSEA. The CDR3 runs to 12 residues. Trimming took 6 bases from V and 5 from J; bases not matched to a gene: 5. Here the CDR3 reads CSVGGRANEQYF. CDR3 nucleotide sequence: TGCAGCGTCGGCGGGAGGGCGAACGAGCAGTACTTC.

The CDR3 loop reads CASSLRPWNQPQHF. Here the CDR3 DNA reads TGTGCCAGCAGTTTAAGGCCGTGGAATCAGCCCCAGCATTTT. The rearrangement uses TRBV27 and TRBJ1-5; D uncertain. V was cut by 2 bases and J by 4 bases, with 9 bases left in between. Germline V gives CDR1 MNHEY, CDR2 SMNVEV (reference sequence). This CDR3 is 14 amino acids long.

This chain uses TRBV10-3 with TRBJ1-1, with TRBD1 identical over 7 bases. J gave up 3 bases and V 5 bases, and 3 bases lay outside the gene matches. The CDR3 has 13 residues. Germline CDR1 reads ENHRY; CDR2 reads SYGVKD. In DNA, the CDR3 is TGTGCCATCAGTCAGGGGGGGGACACTGAAGCTTTCTTT. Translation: CAISQGGDTEAFF.

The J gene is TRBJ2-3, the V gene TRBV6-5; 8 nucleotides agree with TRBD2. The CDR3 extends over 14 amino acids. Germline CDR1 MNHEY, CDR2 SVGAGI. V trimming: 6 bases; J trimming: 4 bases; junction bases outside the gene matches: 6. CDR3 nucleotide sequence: TGTGCCAGCAGCCTCGGACTAGCTTCAGATACGCAGTATTTT. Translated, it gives CASSLGLASDTQYF.